The clone carrying this TCR beta chain showed up just once. The target antigen is unknown. The data originate from a study of blood T cells in healthy people across ages. Study conclusions and caveats: Long-lived donors carried more naive CD4+ cells and greater diversity than aged donors. Calculation of diversity from one million T cells yielded estimates considered to be underestimates. The unsorted PBMCs prevented any conclusive comparison of naive versus antigen-experienced cells.

V lost 5 bases to trimming and J lost 1 base, with 17 bases between them. The CDR3 contains 15 residues. Per germline, CDR1 SQVTM and CDR2 ANQGSEA. Together with a sample-barcoded 5' primer, a J-beta primer mix was included in a second PCR lasting about 7 to 11 cycles. Each cDNA molecule was tagged by a template-switch adaptor that had 12 random nucleotides. MiXCR, applied by TCRdb to the 5' RACE reads, yields one record per CDR3 protein. The table has 780,000 or so distinct CDR3 sequences, roughly three fifths seen once; the top ten hold roughly 26%. The sample taken for sequencing was blood. The receptor's source is a man aged 35 to 55 in good health. The chain couples TRBV29-1 to TRBJ2-5; either TRBD1 or TRBD2 may fit D (6 bases each). In DNA, the CDR3 is TGCAGCGTTCCCGGTGGAGGGGGTCCCCAAGAGACCCAGTACTTC. Translating gives CSVPGGGGPQETQYF. Full variable domain (missing parts from reference TRBV29-1 and TRBJ2-5): SAVISQKPSRDICQRGTSLTIQCQVDSQVTMMFWYRQQPGQSLTLIATANQGSEATYESGFVIDKFPISRPNLTFSTLTVSNMSPEDSSIYLCSVPGGGGPQETQYFGPGTRLLVL.